The sequence of this T cell receptor (beta chain) was determined in a study of T-cell memory formation after mild COVID-19. Study-wide background: Clusters of TCRs were largely donor specific. Study observations and caveats: Cross-reactive memory seemingly joined, as some responding clones were found in pre-infection memory. Contracting clones from day 15 to 85 had balanced CD4/CD8; later expanders favoured CD4+. Among clones peaking at day 37 in the second wave, SARS-CoV-2 specificity remained unconfirmed.

Regarding this clonotype: Its antigen is unknown.

Via MiXCR, TCRdb re-called the 5' RACE reads, giving one row per CDR3 protein. This sample has some 330,000 distinct CDR3 sequences, with roughly 21% found just once. Per germline, CDR1 DFQATT and CDR2 SNEGSKA (reference sequence). The CDR3 sequence is 14 residues long. Trimming cost V 6 bases and J 0 bases, with 15 bases left between them. This chain links TRBV20-1 with TRBJ2-7; D possibly uses TRBD1 or TRBD2 (5 bases each). The sequenced material came from PBMCs or a T cell subset sorted from them (not recorded which). The TCR sequence derives from an adult woman who had mild COVID-19 (a few samples of this study predate the infection). Cell type and time point are not known. CDR3 region: CSAGVGASSYEQYF. CDR3 DNA: TGCAGTGCCGGGGTAGGGGCATCCTCCTACGAGCAGTACTTC.